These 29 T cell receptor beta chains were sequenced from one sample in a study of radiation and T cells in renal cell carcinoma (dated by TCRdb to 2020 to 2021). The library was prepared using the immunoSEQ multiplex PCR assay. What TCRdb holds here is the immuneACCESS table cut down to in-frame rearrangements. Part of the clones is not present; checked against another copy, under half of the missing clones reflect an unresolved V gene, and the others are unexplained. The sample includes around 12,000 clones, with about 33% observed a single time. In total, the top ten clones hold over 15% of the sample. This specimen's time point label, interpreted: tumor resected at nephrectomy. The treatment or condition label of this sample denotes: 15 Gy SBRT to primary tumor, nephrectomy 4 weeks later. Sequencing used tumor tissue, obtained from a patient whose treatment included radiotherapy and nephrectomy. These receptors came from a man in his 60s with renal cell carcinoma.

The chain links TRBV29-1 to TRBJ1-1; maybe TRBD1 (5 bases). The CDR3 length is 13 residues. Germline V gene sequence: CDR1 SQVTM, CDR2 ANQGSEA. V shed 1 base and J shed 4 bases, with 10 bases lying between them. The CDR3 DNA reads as TGCAGCGTTGAAGTTGCGGGGGGCACTGAAGCTTTCTTT. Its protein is CSVEVAGGTEAFF.

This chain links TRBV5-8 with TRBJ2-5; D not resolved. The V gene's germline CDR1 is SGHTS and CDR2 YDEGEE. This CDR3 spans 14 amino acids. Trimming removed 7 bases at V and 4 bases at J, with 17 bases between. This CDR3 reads CASFSGRRGETQYF. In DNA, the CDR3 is TGTGCCAGCTTCTCGGGCAGGCGCGGAGAGACCCAGTACTTC.

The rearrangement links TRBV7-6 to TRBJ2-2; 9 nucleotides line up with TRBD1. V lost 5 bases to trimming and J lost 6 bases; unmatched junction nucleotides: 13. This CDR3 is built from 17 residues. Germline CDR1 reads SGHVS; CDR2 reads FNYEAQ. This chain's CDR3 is CASSRFSGTGISGELFF. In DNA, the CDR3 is TGTGCCAGCAGCAGATTCTCCGGGACAGGGATTTCCGGGGAGCTGTTTTTT.

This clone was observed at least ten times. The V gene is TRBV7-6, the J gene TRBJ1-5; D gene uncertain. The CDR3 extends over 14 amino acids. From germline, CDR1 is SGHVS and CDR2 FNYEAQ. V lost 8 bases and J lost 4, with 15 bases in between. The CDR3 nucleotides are TGTGCCAGCTCGGCCGTCGGTGGGAATCAGCCCCAGCATTTT. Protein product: CASSAVGGNQPQHF.

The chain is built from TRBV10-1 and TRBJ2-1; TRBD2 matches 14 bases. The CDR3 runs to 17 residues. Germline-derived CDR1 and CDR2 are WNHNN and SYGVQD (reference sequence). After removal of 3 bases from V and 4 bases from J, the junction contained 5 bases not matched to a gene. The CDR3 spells CASSDLGLAGAYNEQFF. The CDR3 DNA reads TGCGCCAGCAGTGACTTGGGACTAGCGGGGGCGTACAATGAGCAGTTCTTC.

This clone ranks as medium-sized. As DNA, the CDR3 is TGTGCCAGCGTGGGACTAGCGGGGCTCTACGAGCAGTACGTC. Its translation: CASVGLAGLYEQYV. This chain links TRBV2 with TRBJ2-7; 13 nucleotides line up with TRBD2. Trimming took 8 bases from V and 3 from J; bases not matched to a gene: 4. Germline V gives CDR1 SNHLY, CDR2 FYNNEI. The CDR3 is 14 amino acids.

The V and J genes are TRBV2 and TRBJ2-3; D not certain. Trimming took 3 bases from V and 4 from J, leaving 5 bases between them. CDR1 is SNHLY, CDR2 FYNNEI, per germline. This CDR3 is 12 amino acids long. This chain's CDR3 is CASSESSDTQYF. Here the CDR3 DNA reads TGTGCCAGCAGTGAGTCGTCAGATACGCAGTATTTT.

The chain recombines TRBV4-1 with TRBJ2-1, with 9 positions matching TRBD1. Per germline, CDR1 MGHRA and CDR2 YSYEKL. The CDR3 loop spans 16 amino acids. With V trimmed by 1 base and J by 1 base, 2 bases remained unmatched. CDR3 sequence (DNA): TGCGCCAGCAGCCAAGTAGACAGGGGGTCCTACAATGAGCAGTTCTTC. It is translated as CASSQVDRGSYNEQFF.

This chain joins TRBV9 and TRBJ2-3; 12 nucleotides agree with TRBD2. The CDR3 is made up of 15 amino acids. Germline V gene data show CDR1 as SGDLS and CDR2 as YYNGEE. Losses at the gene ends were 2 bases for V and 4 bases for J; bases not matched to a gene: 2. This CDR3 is CASSVRLAGADTQYF. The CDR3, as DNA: TGTGCCAGCAGCGTGAGACTAGCGGGAGCAGATACGCAGTATTTT.

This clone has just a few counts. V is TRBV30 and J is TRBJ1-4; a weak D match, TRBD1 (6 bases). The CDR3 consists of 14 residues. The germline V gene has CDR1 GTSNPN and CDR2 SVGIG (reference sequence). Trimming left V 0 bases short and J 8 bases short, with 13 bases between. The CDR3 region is CAWSVGAGEEKLFF. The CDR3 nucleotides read TGTGCCTGGAGTGTTGGGGCAGGGGAAGAAAAACTGTTTTTT.

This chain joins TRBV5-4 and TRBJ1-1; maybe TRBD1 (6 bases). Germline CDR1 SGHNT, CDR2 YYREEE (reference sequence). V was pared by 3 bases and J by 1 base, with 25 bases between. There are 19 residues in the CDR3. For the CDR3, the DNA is TGTGCCAGCAGCTCGCCCTCCATCTTCCGGGACATAGAGAACACTGAAGCTTTCTTT. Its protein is CASSSPSIFRDIENTEAFF.

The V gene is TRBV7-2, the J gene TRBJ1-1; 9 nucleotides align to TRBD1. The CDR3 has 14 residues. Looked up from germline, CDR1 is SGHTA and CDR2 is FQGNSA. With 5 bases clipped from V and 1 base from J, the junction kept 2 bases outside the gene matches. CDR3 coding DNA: TGTGCCAGCAGCGAACAGGGGGCGAACACTGAAGCTTTCTTT. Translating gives CASSEQGANTEAFF.

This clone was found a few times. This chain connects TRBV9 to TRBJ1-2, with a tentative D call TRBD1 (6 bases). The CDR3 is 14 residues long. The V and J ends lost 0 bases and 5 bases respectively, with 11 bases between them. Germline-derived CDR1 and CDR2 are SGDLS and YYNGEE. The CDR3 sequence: CASSVEGGRYGYTF. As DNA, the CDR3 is TGTGCCAGCAGCGTAGAGGGGGGTCGGTATGGCTACACCTTC.

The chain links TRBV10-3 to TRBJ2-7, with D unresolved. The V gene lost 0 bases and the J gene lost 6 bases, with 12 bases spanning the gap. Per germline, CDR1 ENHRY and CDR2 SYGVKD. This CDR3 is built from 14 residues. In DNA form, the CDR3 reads TGTGCCATCAGTGAGTCGAACGAACCTGCCGAGCAGTACGTC. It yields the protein CAISESNEPAEQYV.

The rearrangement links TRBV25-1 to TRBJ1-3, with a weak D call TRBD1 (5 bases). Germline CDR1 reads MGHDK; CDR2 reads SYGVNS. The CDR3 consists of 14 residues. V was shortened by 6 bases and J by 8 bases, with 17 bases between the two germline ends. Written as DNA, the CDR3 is TGTGCCAGCAGCGGGGACGGCCTAACCTACACCATATATTTT. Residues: CASSGDGLTYTIYF.

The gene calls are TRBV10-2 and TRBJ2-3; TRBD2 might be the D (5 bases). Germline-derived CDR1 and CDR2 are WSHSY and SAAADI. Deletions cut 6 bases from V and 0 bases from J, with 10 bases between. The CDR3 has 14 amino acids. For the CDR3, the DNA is TGCGCCAGCAGGGACTGGAATAGCACAGATACGCAGTATTTT. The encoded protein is CASRDWNSTDTQYF.

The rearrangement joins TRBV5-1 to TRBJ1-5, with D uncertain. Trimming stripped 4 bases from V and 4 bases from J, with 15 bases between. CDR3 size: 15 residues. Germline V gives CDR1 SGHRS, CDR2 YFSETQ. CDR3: CASSPDGPRNQPQHF. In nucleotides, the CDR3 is TGCGCCAGCAGCCCGGACGGCCCCAGGAATCAGCCCCAGCATTTT.

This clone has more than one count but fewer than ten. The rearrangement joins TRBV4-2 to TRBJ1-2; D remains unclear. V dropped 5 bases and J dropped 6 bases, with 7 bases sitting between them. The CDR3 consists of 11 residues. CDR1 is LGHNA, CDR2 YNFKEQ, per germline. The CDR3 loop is CASSYRDGYTF. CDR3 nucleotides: TGTGCCAGCAGCTACAGAGATGGCTACACCTTC.

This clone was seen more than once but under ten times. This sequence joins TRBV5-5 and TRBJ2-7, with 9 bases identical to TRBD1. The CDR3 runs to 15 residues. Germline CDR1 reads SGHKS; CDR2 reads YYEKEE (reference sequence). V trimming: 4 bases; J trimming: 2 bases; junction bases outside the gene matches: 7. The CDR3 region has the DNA TGTGCCAGCAGCCCCGGGACAGGGATTGCCTACGAGCAGTACTTC. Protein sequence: CASSPGTGIAYEQYF. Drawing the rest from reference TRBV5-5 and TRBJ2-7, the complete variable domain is DAGVTQSPTHLIKTRGQQVTLRCSPISGHKSVSWYQQVLGQGPQFIFQYYEKEERGRGNFPDRFSARQFPNYSSELNVNALLLGDSALYLCASSPGTGIAYEQYFGPGTRLTVT.

The CDR3 nucleotides are TGTGCCTGGAGTGCCCAACTAGGGACTGAAGCTTTCTTT. Translation: CAWSAQLGTEAFF. The chain links TRBV30 to TRBJ1-1; D is unresolved. This CDR3 is built from 13 residues. Germline CDR1 is GTSNPN and CDR2 is SVGIG (reference sequence). V shed 1 base and J shed 5 bases, with 11 bases lying between them.

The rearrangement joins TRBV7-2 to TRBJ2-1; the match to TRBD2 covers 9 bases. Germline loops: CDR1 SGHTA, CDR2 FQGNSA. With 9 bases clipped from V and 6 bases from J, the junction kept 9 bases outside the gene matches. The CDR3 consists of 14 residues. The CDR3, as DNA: TGTGCCAGTCGGGCTAGCGGGGCCTTCAATGAGCAGTTCTTC. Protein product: CASRASGAFNEQFF.

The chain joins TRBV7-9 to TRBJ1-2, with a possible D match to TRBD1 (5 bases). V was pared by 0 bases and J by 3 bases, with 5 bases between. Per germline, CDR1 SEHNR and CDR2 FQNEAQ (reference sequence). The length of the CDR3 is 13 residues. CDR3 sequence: CASSLARDYGYTF. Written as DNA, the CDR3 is TGTGCCAGCAGCTTAGCCAGGGACTATGGCTACACCTTC.

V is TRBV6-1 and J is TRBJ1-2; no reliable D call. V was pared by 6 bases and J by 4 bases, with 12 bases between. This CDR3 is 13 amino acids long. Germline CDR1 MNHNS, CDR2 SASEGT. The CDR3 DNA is TGTGCCAGCAGCGCTTCTGTTTTCTATGGCTACACCTTC. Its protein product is CASSASVFYGYTF.

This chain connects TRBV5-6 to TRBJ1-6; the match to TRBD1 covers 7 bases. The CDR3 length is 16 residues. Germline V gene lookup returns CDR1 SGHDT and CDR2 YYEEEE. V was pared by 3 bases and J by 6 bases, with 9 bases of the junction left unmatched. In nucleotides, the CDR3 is TGTGCCAGCAGCTCGATCCCGGGACAGCCTAATTCACCCCTCCACTTT. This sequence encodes CASSSIPGQPNSPLHF.

The CDR3 protein is CASSKGLAGSYEQYV. CDR3 DNA: TGCGCCAGCAGTAAAGGACTAGCGGGATCCTACGAGCAGTACGTC. The rearrangement joins TRBV23-1 to TRBJ2-7; the match to TRBD2 covers 12 bases. TRBV23-1 is an open reading frame, and its role is uncertain. V shed 5 bases and J 1 base; nucleotides not matched to a gene: 3. This CDR3 comprises 15 residues.

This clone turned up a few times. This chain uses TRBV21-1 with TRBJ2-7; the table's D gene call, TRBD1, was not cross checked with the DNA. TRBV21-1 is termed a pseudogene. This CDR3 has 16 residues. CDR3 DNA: TGTGCCAGCAGCAAAGTACGGACAGGTCAGGACTACGAGCAGTACGTC. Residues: CASSKVRTGQDYEQYV.

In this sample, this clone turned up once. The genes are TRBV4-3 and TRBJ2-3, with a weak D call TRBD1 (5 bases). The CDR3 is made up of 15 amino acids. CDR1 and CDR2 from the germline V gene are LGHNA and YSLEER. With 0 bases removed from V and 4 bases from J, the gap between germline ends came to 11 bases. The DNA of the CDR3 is TGCGCCAGCAGCCAAGAGGGGCCGGGTGCAGATACGCAGTATTTT. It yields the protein CASSQEGPGADTQYF.

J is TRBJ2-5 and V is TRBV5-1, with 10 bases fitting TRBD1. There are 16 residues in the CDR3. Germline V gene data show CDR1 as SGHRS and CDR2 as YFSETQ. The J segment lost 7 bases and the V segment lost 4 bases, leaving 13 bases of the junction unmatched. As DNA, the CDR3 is TGCGCCAGCAGCCCTCTTGGGACAGGGGAAAGCGGGACCCAGTACTTC. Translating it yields CASSPLGTGESGTQYF.

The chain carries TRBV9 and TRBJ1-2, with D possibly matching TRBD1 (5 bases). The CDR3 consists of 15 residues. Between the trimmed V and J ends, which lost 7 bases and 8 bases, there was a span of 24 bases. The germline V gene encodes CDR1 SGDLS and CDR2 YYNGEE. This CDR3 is CASDPGTGDGYGYTF. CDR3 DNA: TGTGCCAGCGACCCCGGGACGGGAGATGGGTACGGCTACACCTTC.